The clone carrying this T cell receptor beta chain is large (0.1 to 1%) within its sample. The target antigen is unknown. The record originates from a study of CD8 T cell repertoires and HIV-1 epitope variants. For the study at large: Epitopes were three Gag families plus Nef HW9 and YT9. Enriched T cells were co-cultured with equal autologous T cell-negative cells. Study-level results: This assay reports beta chains of antigen-expanded cells, not T cell function.

The CDR3 spans 14 residues. Germline-derived CDR1 and CDR2 are SNHLY and FYNNEI. The V end was cut by 3 bases, the J end by 7 bases, with 13 bases between. On the immunoSEQ platform, TCR beta CDR3s were sequenced at survey depth. Produced via immunoSEQ multiplex PCR; TCRdb's table is partial and in-frame only. The data hold 4,500 or so clones, with 69% observed a single time. The specimen was cultured CD8+ T cells derived from PBMCs. This sequence was found in a male donor with HIV. The rearrangement links TRBV2 to TRBJ2-1, with D tentatively TRBD2 (7 bases). In nucleotides, the CDR3 is TGTGCCAGCAGTGAGGGGGGGACATTGAATGAGCAGTTCTTC. It is translated as CASSEGGTLNEQFF.